Listed below are T cell receptor beta chains from one sample, sequenced in a study of cytomegalovirus exposure and HLA in healthy donors. Repertoires were generated with immunoSEQ multiplex PCR, while TCRdb's copy carries only in-frame clones and drops some. The table records approximately 70,000 clones, around three quarters of them present only once. What was sequenced was PBMCs. These receptors were collected from a man in his 60s in good health and CMV-seropositive. Both conserved end residues are part of each CDR3. A D gene is named only where the DNA matches it firmly. Expanded clones get a size class; other rows say once, few or many, or leave the size out.

d_call | j_call | clone_size | v_call | cdr3_aa | cdr3_nt
TRBD1 | TRBJ2-7 | NA | TRBV10-3 | CAISVPPGTGYYEQYF | TGTGCCATCAGTGTCCCGCCCGGGACAGGTTACTACGAGCAGTACTTC
NA | TRBJ1-1 | NA | TRBV7-9 | CASSLAGNTEAFF | TGTGCCAGCAGCTTAGCCGGGAACACTGAAGCTTTCTTT
TRBD1 | TRBJ2-1 | NA | TRBV29-1 | CSGGQGGNEQFF | TGCAGCGGGGGACAGGGTGGCAATGAGCAGTTCTTC
NA | TRBJ2-3 | NA | TRBV19 | CASSWTGRVAQYF | TGTGCCAGTAGCTGGACTGGCCGCGTTGCGCAGTATTTT
TRBD1 | TRBJ2-7 | NA | TRBV14 | CASSPGGATGEQYF | TGTGCCAGCAGTCCAGGGGGCGCAACAGGCGAGCAGTACTTC
TRBD2 | TRBJ2-1 | NA | TRBV18 | CASSPDLLSGGNEQFF | TGTGCCAGCTCACCCGATCTTTTAAGCGGGGGCAATGAGCAGTTCTTC
NA | TRBJ2-7 | NA | TRBV27 | CASSSLPTYEQYF | TGTGCCAGCAGTTCACTCCCTACCTACGAGCAGTACTTC
NA | TRBJ1-1 | NA | TRBV4-1 | CASSQGGAETEAFF | TGCGCCAGCAGCCAAGGGGGCGCTGAGACTGAAGCTTTCTTT
TRBD1 | TRBJ1-2 | once | TRBV6-4 | CASSRFPGQGNGYTF | TGTGCCAGCAGTAGGTTTCCGGGACAGGGCAATGGCTACACCTTC
TRBD1 | TRBJ1-3 | NA | TRBV6-5 | CASRHRDREHTIYF | TGTGCCAGCAGGCACCGGGACAGGGAGCACACCATATATTTT
NA | TRBJ1-6 | NA | TRBV21-1 | CASSKVHPLLNSPLHF | TGTGCCAGCAGCAAAGTCCACCCCCTTCTAAATTCACCCCTCCACTTT
NA | TRBJ1-4 | NA | TRBV11-2 | CASSSRDGEKLFF | TGTGCCAGCAGCTCCAGGGATGGGGAAAAACTGTTTTTT
TRBD1 | TRBJ1-2 | NA | TRBV10-2 | CASLRDSYGYTF | TGCGCCAGCCTCCGGGACAGTTATGGCTACACCTTC
NA | TRBJ1-2 | NA | TRBV5-6 | CASSLAGVGTF | TGTGCCAGCAGCTTGGCGGGAGTAGGCACCTTC
NA | TRBJ2-7 | NA | TRBV5-1 | CASSTLTGSRTYEQYF | TGCGCCAGCAGCACACTAACAGGGAGTAGAACCTACGAGCAGTACTTC
NA | TRBJ2-7 | NA | TRBV5-4 | CASSLEQGYEQYF | TGTGCCAGCAGCTTGGAACAGGGCTACGAGCAGTACTTC
TRBD1 | TRBJ2-1 | NA | TRBV19 | CASRVTGASVARFF | TGTGCCAGTAGGGTGACAGGGGCGTCGGTCGCGCGGTTCTTC
NA | TRBJ2-3 | few | TRBV11-2 | CASSELTQYF | TGTGCCAGCAGCGAGCTTACGCAGTATTTT
NA | TRBJ2-5 | NA | TRBV7-9 | CSSSLIGNQETQYF | TGTTCCAGCAGCTTAATCGGGAACCAAGAGACCCAGTACTTC
TRBD2 | TRBJ2-1 | medium-sized | TRBV27 | CASRPGLAREQFF | TGTGCCAGCAGGCCGGGACTAGCAAGAGAGCAGTTCTTC
TRBD1 | TRBJ2-7 | NA | TRBV6-5 | CASSYFGTGGAYEQYF | TGTGCCAGCAGTTACTTCGGGACAGGGGGCGCGTACGAGCAGTACTTC
TRBD1 | TRBJ1-2 | NA | TRBV6-5 | CASSSPTGGGYTF | TGTGCCAGCAGTTCTCCGACAGGGGGCGGCTACACCTTC
NA | TRBJ2-2 | NA | TRBV27 | CASSLQGRSTGELFF | TGTGCCAGCAGTTTACAGGGGCGTAGCACCGGGGAGCTGTTTTTT
TRBD1 | TRBJ2-7 | NA | TRBV11-3 | CASSKGRDSTYEQYF | TGTGCCAGCAGCAAAGGCCGGGACAGTACCTACGAGCAGTACTTC
NA | TRBJ1-6 | few | TRBV19 | CASSMAFSLNSPLHF | TGTGCCAGTAGTATGGCATTCTCCCTTAATTCACCCCTCCACTTT
NA | TRBJ1-1 | once | TRBV4-1 | CASSQGSYTEAFF | TGCGCCAGCAGCCAAGGGAGTTACACTGAAGCTTTCTTT
NA | TRBJ1-1 | NA | TRBV5-6 | CASSSDIDGTEAFF | TGTGCCAGCAGTTCGGACATCGACGGGACTGAAGCTTTCTTT
TRBD1 | TRBJ2-7 | NA | TRBV13 | CASSYYETGTGESEQYF | TGTGCCAGCAGCTATTATGAGACAGGGACAGGGGAGAGCGAGCAGTACTTC
NA | TRBJ2-1 | once | TRBV13 | CASSRLREQFF | TGTGCCAGCAGTCGACTGAGGGAGCAGTTCTTC
NA | TRBJ1-3 | NA | TRBV7-6 | CASSLGDSGNTIYF | TGTGCCAGCAGCTTAGGCGACTCTGGAAACACCATATATTTT
NA | TRBJ2-1 | NA | TRBV7-9 | CASSPGLTIPEQFF | TGTGCCAGCAGCCCGGGACTTACCATTCCTGAGCAGTTCTTC
NA | TRBJ2-3 | NA | TRBV11-2 | CASSFWGRASTDTQYF | TGTGCCAGCAGCTTCTGGGGCCGTGCTAGCACAGATACGCAGTATTTT
NA | TRBJ2-7 | once | TRBV27 | CASSFRQGRYEQYF | TGTGCCAGCAGTTTTAGGCAGGGAAGGTACGAGCAGTACTTC
NA | TRBJ2-5 | NA | TRBV5-1 | CASSLRETQYF | TGCGCCAGCAGCTTGCGGGAGACCCAGTACTTC
TRBD2 | TRBJ2-7 | few | TRBV5-5 | CASSTGLEGEQYF | TGTGCCAGCAGCACGGGACTAGAGGGCGAGCAGTACTTC
NA | TRBJ1-4 | NA | TRBV7-9 | CASSSGDVAKLFF | TGTGCCAGCAGCTCAGGGGACGTGGCAAAACTGTTTTTT
TRBD1 | TRBJ2-4 | few | TRBV2 | CASSGGQGAGGMSKNIQYF | TGTGCCAGCAGTGGGGGACAGGGGGCGGGGGGGATGTCCAAAAACATTCAGTACTTC
TRBD1 | TRBJ1-2 | NA | TRBV27 | CASSPVTGFGYTF | TGTGCCAGCAGTCCCGTGACAGGGTTTGGCTACACCTTC
TRBD2 | TRBJ2-7 | NA | TRBV6-5 | CASNKAGGRYEQYF | TGTGCCAGTAACAAAGCGGGAGGCAGATACGAGCAGTACTTC
NA | TRBJ1-1 | few | TRBV4-1 | CASSQAARGVTEAFF | TGCGCCAGCAGCCAAGCGGCCAGGGGTGTTACTGAAGCTTTCTTT
NA | TRBJ2-2 | NA | TRBV11-1 | CASSLARNTGELFF | TGTGCCAGCAGCTTGGCTAGGAACACCGGGGAGCTGTTTTTT